This TCR beta chain was retrieved from a study of persistence of HIV-infected CD4 T cells. Study-wide results and caveats: TCR analyses could not target the rare provirus-carrying CMV-responding cells.

V lost 5 bases and J lost 0, with 13 bases in between. Germline V gene lookup returns CDR1 MDHEN and CDR2 SYDVKM. This CDR3 has 15 amino acids. Sequencing used immunoSEQ version 4 in survey mode. Assay used: immunoSEQ multiplex PCR; TCRdb lists only in-frame clones, some missing. Of tens of thousands of clones listed, 85% to 90% are singletons. For this clone: Its antigen is not identified.

Anti-CD3/anti-CD28 beads served as a nonspecific positive control stimulus. Sorting selected CD4+ T cells upregulating both CD40 ligand and CD69. The genes are TRBV28 and TRBJ1-1, with D uncertain. The sequence was obtained from an adult woman with HIV who was CMV-seropositive. The input for sequencing was CD4+ T cells sorted from PBMCs after roughly 18-hour stimulation, taken from a patient who received antiretroviral therapy. The CDR3 loop is CASSPPGSLNTEAFF. For the CDR3, the DNA is TGTGCCAGCAGTCCCCCCGGCAGCCTGAACACTGAAGCTTTCTTT.